The 32 T cell receptor beta chains below all came from one sample that was sequenced in a study of CD8 T cells in Susac syndrome (dated by TCRdb to between 2018 and 2021). Receptors were amplified or captured by the immunoSEQ multiplex PCR assay. RNA was extracted using the RNeasy kit, and roughly 0.5 to 1 microgram was reverse transcribed with random hexamers. The public reads were quality trimmed at Q25 with fastp and then assembled into clones with MiXCR by TCRdb, keeping productive beta chains. Each CDR3 protein appears once, grouped with its most common genes and DNA. The sample has 250,000 or so distinct CDR3 sequences on record, just under 95% of them singletons. The ten biggest clones cover around 0.07% of the sample. The sequencing input was CD4+ T cells from PBMCs. These receptors were obtained from a human donor with multiple sclerosis.

This chain uses TRBV12-3 or TRBV12-4 with TRBJ1-1; tentatively, D is TRBD1 (5 bases). Trimming left V 5 bases short and J 4 bases short, with 14 bases between. This CDR3 spans 14 amino acids. The CDR3 spells CASSPPGTTTEAFF. The CDR3 nucleotides read TGTGCCAGCAGTCCGCCCGGGACGACCACTGAAGCTTTCTTT.

This clonotype was seen a handful of times. The V call is TRBV7-9, the J call TRBJ2-2; D gene uncertain. The V and J ends lost 2 bases and 4 bases respectively, with 2 bases between them. CDR3 size: 12 residues. Germline values: CDR1 SEHNR, CDR2 FQNEAQ (reference sequence). CDR3 sequence reads: CASSLSTGELFF. Here the CDR3 DNA reads TGTGCCAGCAGCTTATCCACCGGGGAGCTGTTTTTT. The entire variable domain, with the rest obtained from reference TRBV7-9 and TRBJ2-2, is as follows: DTGVSQNPRHKITKRGQNVTFRCDPISEHNRLYWYRQTLGQGPEFLTYFQNEAQLEKSRLLSDRFSAERPKGSFSTLEIQRTEQGDSAMYLCASSLSTGELFFGEGSRLTVL.

This chain uses TRBV4-2 with TRBJ2-4, with D perhaps TRBD2 (5 bases). Per germline, CDR1 LGHNA and CDR2 YNFKEQ. The CDR3 has 14 amino acids. Trimming cost V 4 bases and J 1 base, with 8 bases left between them. CDR3 sequence reads: CASSPPSAKNIQYF. The CDR3 DNA follows: TGTGCCAGCAGCCCCCCTAGCGCCAAAAACATTCAGTACTTC.

This clonotype showed up just a few times. At one boundary the junction diverges from the germline segment, which might be a read error. The rearrangement joins TRBV12-3 or TRBV12-4 to TRBJ1-2; the match to TRBD1 covers 9 bases. CDR3 length: 13 residues. CDR3 nucleotide sequence: TGTGCAAGCAGCTTGGGACAGGGCTATGGCTACACCTTC. Translating it yields CASSLGQGYGYTF.

This chain connects TRBV19 to TRBJ2-6, with a tentative D call TRBD2 (5 bases). Germline assignment: CDR1 LNHDA and CDR2 SQIVND (reference sequence). With 3 bases removed from V and 0 bases from J, the gap between germline ends came to 6 bases. The CDR3 contains 15 residues. In DNA, the CDR3 is TGTGCCAGTAGTATGAGGGTCTCTGGGGCCAACGTCCTGACTTTC. Translated, it gives CASSMRVSGANVLTF.

This clonotype came up once. V usage is TRBV6-2 or TRBV6-3 and J usage is TRBJ1-1; no clear D. Germline loops: CDR1 MNHEY, CDR2 SVGEGT. This CDR3 has 13 residues. The V and J ends lost 2 bases and 6 bases respectively, with 10 bases between them. The CDR3 bases are TGTGCCAGCAGTTACGCGGTCGTCGCTGAAGCTTTCTTT. Its translation is CASSYAVVAEAFF.

The V call is TRBV4-1, the J call TRBJ1-5; 7 bases map to TRBD1. V dropped 1 base and J dropped 9; count of bases not matched to a gene: 9. CDR3 length: 15 residues. CDR1 and CDR2 (germline): MGHRA, YSYEKL. The CDR3 spells CASSQAGTVMGPQHF. The CDR3 region has the DNA TGCGCCAGCAGCCAAGCGGGGACAGTCATGGGGCCCCAGCATTTT.

CDR3 sequence: CASSQVQATNTIYF. The DNA of the CDR3 is TGTGCCAGCAGCCAAGTCCAGGCGACAAACACCATATATTTT. This chain joins TRBV3-1 and TRBJ1-3; D is unclear. Deletions cut 1 base from V and 6 bases from J, with 10 bases between. The CDR3 covers 14 residues. Per germline, CDR1 LGHDT and CDR2 YNNKEL (reference sequence).

The chain uses TRBV4-1 and TRBJ2-1, with 13 bases identical to TRBD2. The CDR3 runs 19 residues. The V gene's germline CDR1 is MGHRA and CDR2 YSYEKL. J lost 0 bases, V lost 3 bases, and 8 bases had no gene match. Here the CDR3 reads CASSQEGTSGALSYNEQFF. In DNA, the CDR3 is TGCGCCAGCAGCCAGGAGGGGACTAGCGGGGCCCTCTCCTACAATGAGCAGTTCTTC.

This chain connects TRBV6-1 to TRBJ2-7; D is uncertain. There are 14 residues in the CDR3. Germline loops: CDR1 MNHNS, CDR2 SASEGT. V was clipped by 4 bases and J by 0 bases, with 10 bases between them. The CDR3 DNA reads as TGTGCCAGCAGTGTCTGGACGGGCTCCTACGAGCAGTACGTC. This gives the protein CASSVWTGSYEQYV.

This chain uses TRBV12-3 or TRBV12-4 with TRBJ2-7, with D possibly matching TRBD1 (5 bases). The CDR3 totals 16 residues. The V gene lost 2 bases and the J gene lost 5 bases, with 19 bases spanning the gap. The CDR3 region has the DNA TGTGCCAGCAGTTTAAGTTTCAGGGTTATATCCCACGAGCAGTACTTC. It encodes CASSLSFRVISHEQYF.

The chain employs TRBV7-3 and TRBJ2-1; the D gene is possibly TRBD2 (6 bases). This CDR3 spans 13 amino acids. CDR1 SGHTA and CDR2 FQGTGA come from the germline V gene. Trimming took 5 bases from V and 7 from J, leaving 12 bases between them. As DNA, the CDR3 is TGTGCCAGCAGCCCGCGACTAGGGAATGAGCAGTTCTTC. It encodes CASSPRLGNEQFF.

The genes are TRBV20-1 and TRBJ1-5; 8 bases fit TRBD1. Germline trimming cut 6 bases from V and 9 bases from J; bases unmatched to any gene: 10. Germline V lookup: CDR1 DFQATT, CDR2 SNEGSKA (reference sequence). The CDR3 consists of 13 residues. The CDR3 here is CSATATGTGPQHF. The CDR3 DNA sequence: TGCAGTGCAACCGCGACCGGGACAGGGCCCCAGCATTTT.

The chain employs TRBV20-1 and TRBJ2-7; 7 positions agree with TRBD2. This CDR3 region has 14 residues. The ends lost 6 bases at V and 3 bases at J; junction bases unmatched: 11. Germline loops: CDR1 DFQATT, CDR2 SNEGSKA (reference sequence). CDR3 loop: CSAPGSSGHYEQYF. The DNA of the CDR3 is TGCAGTGCCCCCGGGTCTAGCGGCCACTACGAGCAGTACTTC.

The chain joins TRBV15 to TRBJ2-3; D perhaps matches TRBD2 (5 bases). The V end lost 1 base, the J end lost 8 bases, and 10 bases lay between the germline ends. CDR1 LNHNV and CDR2 YYDKDF come from the germline V gene (reference sequence). The CDR3 runs 13 residues. The CDR3 nucleotides read TGTGCCACCAGCAGAGTGAAGGGAGTTACGCAGTATTTT. Encoded protein: CATSRVKGVTQYF.

The chain is built from TRBV11-2 and TRBJ1-6; no clear D. The length of the CDR3 is 13 residues. The V gene lost 0 bases and the J gene lost 6 bases, with 3 bases spanning the gap. The germline CDR1 and CDR2 sequences are SGHAT and FQNNGV. The CDR3 sequence is CASSLDRNSPLHF. As DNA, the CDR3 is TGTGCCAGCAGCTTAGACCGTAATTCACCCCTCCACTTT.

The V gene is TRBV7-2, the J gene TRBJ1-5; the D gene is possibly TRBD1 (6 bases). The V gene lost 5 bases and the J gene lost 7 bases, with 12 bases spanning the gap. CDR1 and CDR2 from the germline V gene are SGHTA and FQGNSA. This CDR3 comprises 13 residues. In DNA, the CDR3 is TGTGCCAGCAGCCTTACAGGGAGCCAGCCCCAGCATTTT. It yields the protein CASSLTGSQPQHF.

CDR3 nucleotides: TGTGCCAGCAGCTTAGGCCTTCTAGCGGGAGGAGGCAATGAGCAGTTCTTC. Translated: CASSLGLLAGGGNEQFF. The chain recombines TRBV11-3 with TRBJ2-1, with TRBD2 matching over 11 bases. The CDR3 loop spans 17 amino acids. The V gene's germline CDR1 is SGHNT and CDR2 YENEEA. Germline trimming cut 1 base from V and 6 bases from J; bases unmatched to any gene: 8. The variable domain in full, completed from reference TRBV11-3 and TRBJ2-1, reads EAGVVQSPRYKIIEKKQPVAFWCNPISGHNTLYWYLQNLGQGPELLIRYENEEAVDDSQLPKDRFSAERLKGVDSTLKIQPAELGDSAVYLCASSLGLLAGGGNEQFFGPGTRLTVL.

The chain is built from TRBV30 and TRBJ1-1; no definite D call. Germline V gene lookup returns CDR1 GTSNPN and CDR2 SVGIG (reference sequence). There are 12 residues in the CDR3. Trimming left V 0 bases short and J 4 bases short, with 6 bases between. CDR3 in DNA: TGTGCCTGGAGTGTATTGCGCACTGAAGCTTTCTTT. Its translation is CAWSVLRTEAFF.

V gene TRBV12-3 or TRBV12-4 combines with J gene TRBJ2-2, with D tentatively TRBD1 or TRBD2 (5 bases each). This CDR3 spans 17 amino acids. Trimming removed 5 bases at V and 0 bases at J, with 16 bases between. The CDR3 DNA reads as TGTGCCAGCAGTCCCGGGGCAGCGCTCACGAACACCGGGGAGCTGTTTTTT. Its translation: CASSPGAALTNTGELFF.

This chain connects TRBV7-2 to TRBJ2-5; D gene unclear. Germline V gives CDR1 SGHTA, CDR2 FQGNSA. Trimming took 4 bases from V and 5 from J, leaving 17 bases between them. This CDR3 is built from 15 residues. The CDR3 nucleotides read TGTGCCAGCAGCTCCCCCTTTGGGTTCGGGGAGACCCAGTACTTC. Translation: CASSSPFGFGETQYF.

CDR3 nucleotides: TGTGCCAGCAAATTCCGGCGGGACTCCTCCTCTGGGGCCAACGTCCTGACTTTC. This codes for CASKFRRDSSSGANVLTF. The chain uses TRBV2 and TRBJ2-6; possible D gene TRBD2, 6 bases. CDR1 and CDR2 (germline): SNHLY, FYNNEI. Trimming took off 7 bases at V and 0 bases at J, with 19 bases between the two ends. CDR3 length: 18 amino acids.

This clonotype was detected once. The chain employs TRBV2 and TRBJ1-5; D call uncertain. The CDR3 length is 15 residues. Trimming removed 7 bases from V and 6 bases from J, with 19 bases in between. CDR1 and CDR2 (germline): SNHLY, FYNNEI. Here the CDR3 DNA reads TGTGCCAGCAACTTCGGCCCCCGGTTGGGTCAGCCCCAGCATTTT. Amino acids: CASNFGPRLGQPQHF. Looking up the rest from reference TRBV2 and TRBJ1-5 gives the full variable domain: EPEVTQTPSHQVTQMGQEVILRCVPISNHLYFYWYRQILGQKVEFLVSFYNNEISEKSEIFDDQFSVERPDGSNFTLKIRSTKLEDSAMYFCASNFGPRLGQPQHFGDGTRLSIL.

This clonotype showed up just once. J is TRBJ1-5 and V is TRBV28; no firm D call. Germline V gives CDR1 MDHEN, CDR2 SYDVKM. This CDR3 contains 14 residues. V lost 5 bases, J lost 0 bases, and 8 bases lay in between. The CDR3 here is CASSDTYSNQPQHF. CDR3 nucleotides: TGTGCCAGCAGTGACACCTATAGCAATCAGCCCCAGCATTTT. Drawing the rest from reference TRBV28 and TRBJ1-5, the complete variable domain is DVKVTQSSRYLVKRTGEKVFLECVQDMDHENMFWYRQDPGLGLRLIYFSYDVKMKEKGDIPEGYSVSREKKERFSLILESASTNQTSMYLCASSDTYSNQPQHFGDGTRLSIL.

The rearrangement joins TRBV19 to TRBJ2-3; TRBD2 agrees at 7 bases. The CDR3 runs to 17 residues. The germline gives CDR1 LNHDA, CDR2 SQIVND (reference sequence). Trimming at V came to 2 bases and at J to 0 bases, leaving 8 bases not matched to a gene. CDR3 coding DNA: TGTGCCAGTAGTATACAGAAGCTAGCGGCTAGCACAGATACGCAGTATTTT. It yields the protein CASSIQKLAASTDTQYF. Complete variable domain (other parts from reference TRBV19 and TRBJ2-3): DGGITQSPKYLFRKEGQNVTLSCEQNLNHDAMYWYRQDPGQGLRLIYYSQIVNDFQKGDIAEGYSVSREKKESFPLTVTSAQKNPTAFYLCASSIQKLAASTDTQYFGPGTRLTVL.

The chain combines TRBV6-1 with TRBJ1-1; TRBD1 agrees at 7 bases. This CDR3 contains 13 residues. The junction had 15 bases not matched to a gene; V was cut back by 10 bases and J by 10 bases. The germline V gene has CDR1 MNHNS and CDR2 SASEGT. CDR3 region: CANMDKAHRGAFF. The CDR3 nucleotides are TGTGCCAACATGGACAAGGCCCACAGGGGAGCTTTCTTT.

The chain has TRBV6-1 and TRBJ2-3; 10 positions agree with TRBD2. Germline V CDR1 and CDR2: MNHNS, SASEGT. There are 14 residues in the CDR3. V was clipped by 11 bases and J by 4 bases; unmatched bases: 9. CDR3 nucleotides: TGTGCCGTAGGGGCTAGCGGGGGCCCAGATACGCAGTATTTT. It is translated as CAVGASGGPDTQYF.

The chain is built from TRBV11-2 and TRBJ1-1; D unresolved. V was shortened by 6 bases and J by 5 bases, with 10 bases between the two germline ends. Germline CDR1 reads SGHAT; CDR2 reads FQNNGV. CDR3 length equals 12 residues. As DNA, the CDR3 is TGTGCCAGCAGTCCTAGGTGGACTGAAGCTTTCTTT. Translating it yields CASSPRWTEAFF.

The rearrangement links TRBV6-6 to TRBJ1-5, with D tentatively TRBD1 (6 bases). Trimming took off 11 bases at V and 3 bases at J, with 11 bases between the two ends. The length of the CDR3 is 12 residues. From germline, CDR1 is MNHNY and CDR2 SVGAGI (reference sequence). This CDR3 is CAGRTANQPQHF. The CDR3, as DNA: TGTGCCGGAAGGACAGCCAATCAGCCCCAGCATTTT.

This clonotype was observed once. The rearrangement uses TRBV4-1 and TRBJ2-1, with D possibly TRBD1 on 6 matching bases. Germline assignment: CDR1 MGHRA and CDR2 YSYEKL. CDR3 length equals 15 residues. Trimming removed 4 bases from V and 3 bases from J, with 13 bases in between. The CDR3 bases are TGCGCCAGCAGCCCATACAGGGACAACTACAATGAGCAGTTCTTC. This translates into CASSPYRDNYNEQFF.

The chain links TRBV10-3 to TRBJ2-7; 12 bases align to TRBD1. The V and J ends lost 6 bases and 5 bases, in that order; junction bases with no gene match: 5. The germline gives CDR1 ENHRY, CDR2 SYGVKD. There are 14 residues in the CDR3. The CDR3 DNA is TGTGCCATCAGGGGGACAGGGGGCCTAGACGAGCAGTACTTC. As protein: CAIRGTGGLDEQYF.

The chain carries TRBV7-6 and TRBJ2-3; D gene unclear. The V gene's germline CDR1 is SGHVS and CDR2 FNYEAQ. This CDR3 region has 14 residues. V was pared by 5 bases and J by 0 bases, with 9 bases between. The CDR3 here is CASSPVRSTDTQYF. The CDR3 DNA reads as TGTGCCAGCAGCCCGGTCCGGAGCACAGATACGCAGTATTTT.